The 10 T cell receptor beta chains listed next were all sequenced from one sample in a study of T cells in localized non-small cell lung cancer. Libraries were prepared by immunoSEQ multiplex PCR; TCRdb keeps only in-frame clonotypes and omits some of them. The table lists approximately 12,000 clones, more than 75% of them singletons. Specimen: peripheral blood, collected before any cancer treatment. All receptors derive from a male donor aged 60 or over with stage I lung adenocarcinoma.

The V and J genes are TRBV14 and TRBJ2-6, with a tentative D call TRBD1 (6 bases). Germline assignment: CDR1 SGHDN and CDR2 FVKESK. The CDR3 runs to 18 residues. Between the trimmed V and J ends, which lost 6 bases and 1 base, there was a span of 19 bases. The CDR3 coding sequence is TGTGCCAGCAGTCTCGACAGGCTCTCTCCATCTGGGGCCAACGTCCTGACTTTC. Protein sequence: CASSLDRLSPSGANVLTF.

The rearrangement links TRBV4-1 to TRBJ2-2, with TRBD1 as a possible D gene (5 bases). Trimming shortened V by 0 bases and J by 4 bases, and 21 bases separated the two germline ends. The CDR3 totals 19 residues. CDR1 is MGHRA and CDR2 is YSYEKL in the germline V gene. The CDR3 region has the DNA TGCGCCAGCAGCCAAGAAGGGGCGTTTCCTACAGGTTCCACCGGGGAGCTGTTTTTT. This gives the protein CASSQEGAFPTGSTGELFF.

The chain is built from TRBV18 and TRBJ2-7; 7 positions agree with TRBD1. V lost 3 bases and J lost 0; bases outside the gene matches: 8. Per germline, CDR1 KGHSH and CDR2 LQKENI. The CDR3 runs to 16 residues. The CDR3: CASSPGQSQSSYEQYF. The DNA for the CDR3 is TGTGCCAGCTCACCGGGACAGTCCCAAAGCTCCTACGAGCAGTACTTC.

This clone was observed a single time. The chain carries TRBV4-3 and TRBJ1-6; weak D call: TRBD1 (6 bases). CDR1 is LGHNA, CDR2 YSLEER, per germline. The length of the CDR3 is 18 residues. V was shortened by 0 bases and J by 2 bases, with 14 bases between the two germline ends. The CDR3 nucleotides read TGCGCCAGCAGCCAAGATGCATCAGGGGCCGCCTATAATTCACCCCTCCACTTT. It is translated as CASSQDASGAAYNSPLHF.

The chain's CDR3 is CATSRDKVSGANVLTF. In DNA, the CDR3 is TGTGCCACCAGCAGAGATAAGGTATCAGGGGCCAACGTCCTGACTTTC. The chain joins TRBV15 to TRBJ2-6, with D unclear. With 0 bases removed from V and 4 bases from J, the gap between germline ends came to 10 bases. This CDR3 spans 16 amino acids. Germline V gives CDR1 LNHNV, CDR2 YYDKDF (reference sequence).

V gene TRBV25-1 combines with J gene TRBJ2-5, with D possibly being TRBD2 (7 bases). V lost 2 bases and J 5 bases, leaving 12 bases between the germline ends. The V gene's germline CDR1 is MGHDK and CDR2 SYGVNS. The length of the CDR3 is 14 residues. The CDR3 spells CASSEGGAGETQYF. Here the CDR3 DNA reads TGTGCCAGCAGTGAAGGGGGGGCGGGGGAGACCCAGTACTTC.

This chain uses TRBV6-5 with TRBJ1-5; 11 bases map to TRBD1. In germline, CDR1 is MNHEY, CDR2 SVGAGI. The V gene end was trimmed by 5 bases and the J gene end by 6 bases; junction bases not matched to a gene: 6. This CDR3 comprises 15 residues. In DNA form, the CDR3 reads TGTGCCAGCAGTCCCGGGACAGGGGGGTCTCAGCCCCAGCATTTT. This translates into CASSPGTGGSQPQHF.

As DNA, the CDR3 is TGTGCCAGCAGTTCTGACACCCTCTTCCGCAGCTCCTACGAGCAGTACTTC. Translated, it gives CASSSDTLFRSSYEQYF. The genes are TRBV28 and TRBJ2-7, with D unresolved. Germline loops: CDR1 MDHEN, CDR2 SYDVKM. V lost 4 bases and J lost 0, with 19 bases in between. There are 17 residues in the CDR3.

This chain joins TRBV28 and TRBJ1-1, with D maybe TRBD1 (6 bases). This CDR3 spans 15 amino acids. The V end was cut by 8 bases, the J end by 1 base, with 17 bases between. The germline V gene has CDR1 MDHEN and CDR2 SYDVKM. CDR3 residues: CASVLGGARNTEAFF. The CDR3 DNA reads as TGTGCCAGCGTGCTGGGGGGCGCTCGGAACACTGAAGCTTTCTTT.

The chain joins TRBV6-5 to TRBJ1-6, with 9 bases identical to TRBD1. Trimming removed 7 bases from V and 5 bases from J; junction bases left unmatched: 6. Germline CDR1 is MNHEY and CDR2 is SVGAGI. The CDR3 has 15 residues. The DNA for the CDR3 is TGTGCCAGCACCTCGGGACAGGGCGATAATTCACCCCTCCACTTT. Its protein is CASTSGQGDNSPLHF.